The entry below describes one TCR beta chain. Its antigen target is currently unknown. Base qualities are not recorded, but no much larger clone differs from it by a single base. The CDR3 sequence holds 15 residues, the cysteine and phenylalanine included. Of the read, only the CDR3 DNA is kept; its 45 bases are in frame from base 1. Ends trimmed: V by 6 bases, J by 3 bases; bases unmatched to a gene: 6. CDR1 is given as SGHTA and CDR2 as FQGNSA, both from the germline V gene. The data were taken from a study of shared clonotypes between healthy human individuals (dated by TCRdb to 2019 to 2021). Notes on the research overall: The cohort comprised two women and a few men aged 18 to 49 years. Libraries were prepared and TCR repertoires were sequenced by different laboratories using diverse techniques, in order to increase sequencing depth and limit assay-specific biases. For each donor, three plates each were used for CD4 naive and CD4 memory, two plates were used for CD8 naive, and one plate was used for CD8 memory. Each donor's leukapheresis produced roughly between roughly 0.85 and 9.5 billion PBMCs. Blood TCR repertoires of roughly five healthy adults were deeply sequenced to estimate repertoire size and the extent of clonotype sharing between individuals.

Results the study describes overall, beyond this receptor: When several donors were compared, the shared fraction of clonotypes was about 5.2% for naive CD4, 3.5% to 4% for naive CD8, about 2.5% for memory CD4, and 0.35% to 0.5% for memory CD8. Incomplete sequencing was indicated by rarefaction of sorted-subset datasets, despite the large sequencing depth. The small number of donors limited the genetic and exposure-history diversity represented. Only blood was sampled, and tissue TCR repertoires likely differ from those in blood. Based on pairwise subsampling, the degree of clonotype sharing among donors was expected to be affected by sequencing depth. Naive subsets generally had larger estimated clonotype richness than memory subsets did. Clonotypes shared by all four sorted-subset donors showed higher generation probabilities than non-shared clonotypes.

Using the deep immunoSEQ assay, multiplex PCR amplified TCR CDR3 regions from genomic DNA. For each cell subset, the extracted genomic DNA was distributed evenly across all wells of several immunoSEQ 96-well plates, and each plate served as one replicate. Each replicate PCR for sorted subsets received about 0.2 ug genomic DNA, equal to around 32,000 T cell genomes. The purified libraries were quantified using a Qubit 3.0 fluorometer, sized with a Bioanalyzer 2100, and then quantified again using the KAPA Library Quantification kit. A separate single-read 150-cycle Illumina NextSeq 550 flow cell was used to sequence each immunoSEQ 96-well plate. The authors processed their data as follows. Because only junctional sequences without quality scores were contained in the immunoSEQ output, filtering matching that applied to full-length reads could not be performed. To assign V/J genes and CDR3, sequences were annotated against IMGT germline references using PyIR, a Python wrapper for IgBLAST v1.9. Reads with weak V/J assignments (E-value above 1e-6), missing CDR3, stop codons, out-of-frame junctions, or ambiguous translated residues were removed. V3J clonotypes were defined by identical inferred V gene, J gene, and CDR3 amino acid sequence. Percentage overlap between repertoires was calculated by dividing the number of shared unique clonotypes by the size of the smaller repertoire. Repertoire richness was assessed with RTK rarefaction, the Chao1 estimator, and Recon v2.1 estimates of unobserved clonotypes. Generation probabilities were computed with OLGA for all TCRbeta clonotypes obtained by the gDNA method from four donors. The table was pulled from immuneACCESS by TCRdb, which kept in-frame rearrangements only. Such tables lose some clones; where checked, under half of the loss comes from unresolved V genes, and the rest has no known cause. V, J and clone size derive from that table, while D and trimming were established from the DNA sequence. In this sample the table shows a few million clones, 85% to 95% of which occur a single time. The ten largest clonotypes hold under 0.45% of the sample.

Donors were healthy HIV-negative adults with no recently reported acute infections or vaccinations. Every donor was a Caucasian adult living in Nashville, Tennessee, USA. CD4+ T cells were enriched by magnetic negative selection; naive cells were then positively selected on CD45RA, and the negative fraction formed the memory subset. Blood was collected by leukapheresis, and PBMCs were isolated by Ficoll-Histopaque density gradient centrifugation and then cryopreserved in liquid nitrogen vapor phase. Analytical flow cytometry was used to check the purity and quantity of every magnetically sorted T cell population. Each sorted fraction had its genomic DNA isolated and then quantified by UV absorbance on a Nanodrop 2000c.

The chain joins TRBV7-2 to TRBJ2-2, and 8 junctional nucleotides match TRBD2. The receptor's source is a man younger than 30 in good health. Some clones in this sample may be carry-over from other donors' samples. Sequenced material: naive CD4+ T cells from PBMCs. The label giving this sample's cell subset or site can be read as: CD45RA+ positively selected. CDR3 reads: CASRKPGLDTGELFF. At the DNA level, the sequence is TGTGCCAGCAGAAAACCGGGACTAGACACCGGGGAGCTGTTTTTT.